The sequence of this T cell receptor (beta chain) was determined in a study of vaccination and CD4 T cells after COVID-19. Specified treatment: approximately nine-day PBMC culture with coronavirus spike peptide pools or control peptides (ViraFEST assay). Gathered ahead of the COVID-19 pandemic (2011-2018) were the CD4+ T cells of the unexposed donor. For ViraFEST, peptide pools expanded antigen-specific T cells, after which the TCRs were sequenced. Each of days 3 and 7 saw half the medium replaced by fresh IL-2 medium. With respect to this clonotype: As yet, its antigen is unknown.

Cultured CD4+ T cells had their DNA profiled by the Oncomine TCR Beta short-read assay. From cultured CD4+ T cells, genomic DNA was extracted. Each CDR3 protein gets one entry after TCRdb re-called the PCR reads with MiXCR. This table has some 8,500 distinct CDR3 sequences, over 35% appearing once. The TCR was taken from a human donor in good health. Sequences were obtained from CD4+ T cells from blood, cultured in vitro.

The CDR3 sequence is CASSLLGAQETQYF. In nucleotides, the CDR3 is TGTGCCAGCAGCCTTCTGGGCGCCCAAGAGACCCAGTACTTC. This chain joins TRBV7-3 and TRBJ2-5; D unclear. Germline assignment: CDR1 SGHTA and CDR2 FQGTGA. This CDR3 is 14 amino acids long. The V end was cut by 5 bases, the J end by 1 base, with 11 bases between.